These T cell receptor beta chains were read from a single sample in a study of shared clonotypes between healthy human individuals. The repertoire was sequenced with immunoSEQ multiplex PCR; TCRdb's copy has only in-frame clones and lacks some. The top ten hold over 0.12% of the sample, which has roughly 2.6 million clones, more than 90% seen once. Sample: naive CD4+ T cells sorted from blood. The receptors here all came from a man aged 18 to 30 in good health. The CDR3 runs from the conserved cysteine through the conserved F or W. D genes are given only for firm matches. Only part of the rows carry a size: once, few, many, or a class if the clone is expanded.

v_call	j_call	clone_size	d_call	cdr3_aa	cdr3_nt
TRBV9	TRBJ2-7	-	TRBD2	CASSAGTSGSYEQYF	TGTGCCAGCAGCGCAGGGACTAGCGGCTCCTACGAGCAGTACTTC
TRBV7-9	TRBJ1-2	-	-	CASSLPFFYGYTF	TGTGCCAGCAGCTTACCATTCTTCTATGGCTACACCTTC
TRBV9	TRBJ2-1	-	-	CASSVAPGSSYNEQFF	TGTGCCAGCAGCGTAGCTCCGGGGAGCTCCTACAATGAGCAGTTCTTC
TRBV18	TRBJ2-7	once	-	CASSRISGTLEQYF	TGTGCCAGCTCACGAATCTCCGGGACACTCGAGCAGTACTTC
TRBV30	TRBJ1-6	-	TRBD1	CAWGTGQYSPLHF	TGTGCCTGGGGGACAGGTCAATATTCACCCCTCCACTTT
TRBV7-2	TRBJ2-7	-	-	CASSLGETLVGYEQYF	TGTGCCAGCAGCTTAGGGGAGACCTTAGTTGGCTACGAGCAGTACTTC
TRBV6-1	TRBJ1-4	once	TRBD1	CASSAGQVLAEKLFF	TGTGCCAGCAGTGCCGGACAGGTCCTGGCGGAAAAACTGTTTTTT
TRBV9	TRBJ2-1	-	-	CASTGGVEQFF	TGTGCCAGCACCGGAGGGGTGGAGCAGTTCTTC
TRBV30	TRBJ2-3	-	-	CAWSTAGAPDTQYF	TGTGCCTGGAGTACGGCAGGGGCACCAGATACGCAGTATTTT
TRBV7-2	TRBJ1-6	few	-	CASSSYNSPLHF	TGTGCCAGCAGCTCGTATAATTCACCCCTCCACTTT
TRBV7-9	TRBJ1-2	few	TRBD1	CASSPPGQGAEGGYTF	TGTGCCAGCAGCCCTCCGGGACAGGGGGCGGAAGGGGGCTACACCTTC
TRBV5-4	TRBJ1-5	-	TRBD1	CASSLDRGKPQHF	TGTGCCAGCAGCTTGGACAGGGGCAAGCCCCAGCATTTT
TRBV7-2	TRBJ1-5	once	TRBD1	CASSFGQGGGQPQHF	TGTGCCAGCAGCTTCGGACAGGGGGGCGGTCAGCCCCAGCATTTT
TRBV5-1	TRBJ2-7	-	TRBD1	CASSLAFGQGISYEQYF	TGCGCCAGCAGCTTGGCCTTTGGACAGGGGATCTCCTACGAGCAGTACTTC
TRBV6-1	TRBJ2-2	-	-	CAITDANTGELFF	TGTGCCATAACGGACGCGAACACCGGGGAGCTGTTTTTT
TRBV21-1	TRBJ2-1	-	-	CASSSQPSSYNEQFF	TGTGCCAGCAGCTCCCAACCTAGCTCCTACAATGAGCAGTTCTTC
TRBV30	TRBJ2-3	-	TRBD2	CAWRSRLAATDTQYF	TGTGCCTGGAGAAGTAGACTAGCGGCCACAGATACGCAGTATTTT
TRBV7-9	TRBJ1-3	few	-	CATIQFSGNTIYF	TGTGCCACCATACAATTCTCTGGAAACACCATATATTTT
TRBV5-1	TRBJ2-7	-	-	CASSLVGDSYEQYF	TGCGCCAGCAGCTTGGTCGGGGACTCCTACGAGCAGTACTTC
TRBV5-1	TRBJ2-1	-	-	CASSLGEVNEQFF	TGCGCCAGCAGCTTGGGCGAAGTAAACGAGCAGTTCTTC
TRBV5-1	TRBJ1-5	-	-	CASSLAGDNQPQHF	TGCGCCAGCAGCTTGGCGGGGGACAATCAGCCCCAGCATTTT
TRBV2	TRBJ1-1	-	TRBD1	CASILPDRKNTEAFF	TGTGCCAGCATTCTCCCGGACAGGAAGAACACTGAAGCTTTCTTT
TRBV12-2	TRBJ2-7	-	-	CASRLARVCEQYF	TGTGCAAGTCGCTTAGCCAGGGTATGCGAGCAGTACTTC
TRBV5-4	TRBJ2-3	-	TRBD2	CASSLASGGVADTQYF	TGTGCCAGCAGCTTGGCCAGCGGGGGGGTGGCAGATACGCAGTATTTT
TRBV7-2	TRBJ1-1	-	-	CASSSGANTEAFF	TGTGCCAGCAGCAGCGGAGCGAACACTGAAGCTTTCTTT
TRBV19	TRBJ2-1	-	TRBD2	CASHTGGSGQQFF	TGTGCCAGCCACACGGGGGGATCCGGACAGCAGTTCTTC
TRBV11-1	TRBJ2-7	-	-	CASSRDTFMYF	TGTGCCAGCAGCCGGGACACTTTTATGTACTTC
TRBV30	TRBJ1-1	-	TRBD1	CAWSVQGFAEAFF	TGTGCCTGGAGTGTACAGGGGTTCGCTGAAGCTTTCTTT
TRBV28	TRBJ2-3	-	-	CASSPPPGGTDTQYF	TGTGCCAGCAGTCCCCCCCCAGGGGGCACAGATACGCAGTATTTT
TRBV6-1	TRBJ2-4	few	-	CASSTGNIQYF	TGTGCCAGCAGCACGGGCAACATTCAGTACTTC
TRBV19	TRBJ2-1	-	TRBD2	CASSSPGLAGGPYNEQFF	TGTGCCAGTAGTAGCCCGGGACTAGCGGGAGGGCCGTACAATGAGCAGTTCTTC
TRBV18	TRBJ2-5	once	TRBD2	CASSSGLAAQETQYF	TGTGCCAGCTCTTCGGGACTAGCGGCTCAAGAGACCCAGTACTTC
TRBV2	TRBJ1-5	few	-	CASSEVGDQPQHF	TGTGCCAGCAGTGAGGTGGGAGACCAGCCCCAGCATTTT
TRBV29-1	TRBJ1-1	few	-	CSVDWAREAEAFF	TGCAGCGTTGATTGGGCCAGGGAGGCTGAAGCTTTCTTT
TRBV28	TRBJ1-2	-	-	CASSPTGELVDNYGYTF	TGTGCCAGCAGTCCAACTGGGGAATTGGTAGATAACTATGGCTACACCTTC
TRBV7-9	TRBJ2-7	-	-	CASSSSPPSYEQYF	TGTGCCAGCAGCTCTTCTCCCCCTTCCTACGAGCAGTACTTC
TRBV5-1	TRBJ2-3	-	-	CASSLGRGTDTQYF	TGCGCCAGCAGCTTGGGGCGGGGCACAGATACGCAGTATTTT
TRBV9	TRBJ2-3	-	-	CASSVASSAGHTDTQYF	TGTGCCAGCAGCGTAGCCAGTTCGGCAGGACACACAGATACGCAGTATTTT
TRBV19	TRBJ1-5	-	-	CASSVLGGQSNQPQHF	TGTGCCAGTAGTGTACTCGGGGGGCAAAGCAATCAGCCCCAGCATTTT
TRBV6-5	TRBJ2-1	-	-	CASNSYNEQFF	TGTGCCAGCAACTCCTACAATGAGCAGTTCTTC
TRBV19	TRBJ2-5	-	TRBD2	CASTPTSGSFQETQYF	TGTGCCAGTACCCCTACTAGCGGGAGTTTCCAAGAGACCCAGTACTTC
TRBV7-2	TRBJ2-7	-	-	CASSLSGQSYEQYF	TGTGCCAGCAGCTTAAGCGGACAGTCCTACGAGCAGTACTTC
TRBV7-8	TRBJ2-7	-	TRBD2	CASSSWTSGLSYEQYF	TGTGCCAGCAGCTCGTGGACTAGCGGGCTATCATACGAGCAGTACTTC
TRBV7-2	TRBJ2-6	-	-	CASSLAWGSGANVLTF	TGTGCCAGCAGCTTAGCGTGGGGGTCTGGGGCCAACGTCCTGACTTTC
TRBV10-3	TRBJ2-3	-	-	CAIKPRPTDTQYF	TGTGCCATCAAACCCCGGCCCACAGATACGCAGTATTTT
TRBV30	TRBJ1-4	-	-	CAWSSYDTNEKLFF	TGTGCCTGGAGTTCGTATGATACTAATGAAAAACTGTTTTTT
TRBV27	TRBJ2-3	-	-	CASSLSGQTSTDTQYF	TGTGCCAGCAGTTTATCCGGCCAGACGAGCACAGATACGCAGTATTTT
TRBV7-9	TRBJ2-3	-	TRBD2	CASSSGASGRDTDTQYF	TGTGCCAGCAGCTCAGGAGCTAGCGGGAGGGACACAGATACGCAGTATTTT
TRBV19	TRBJ1-2	-	-	CASSTRGTRVNYGYTF	TGTGCCAGTAGTACGAGGGGGACTAGAGTGAACTATGGCTACACCTTC
TRBV5-1	TRBJ2-7	-	TRBD1	CASSSGGQGPAYEQYF	TGCGCCAGCAGCTCGGGTGGACAGGGACCAGCCTACGAGCAGTACTTC
TRBV18	TRBJ2-3	-	-	CASSPPVAGEGTDTQYF	TGTGCCAGCTCACCACCGGTGGCAGGTGAGGGCACAGATACGCAGTATTTT
TRBV10-3	TRBJ2-2	-	TRBD2	CAISEGTSGGELFF	TGTGCCATCAGTGAGGGGACTAGCGGAGGGGAGCTGTTTTTT
TRBV30	TRBJ2-3	-	-	CAWSGLGTQYF	TGTGCCTGGAGTGGCCTCGGTACGCAGTATTTT
TRBV5-6	TRBJ1-1	-	-	CASTMGRGGTEAFF	TGTGCCAGCACCATGGGCCGAGGGGGCACTGAAGCTTTCTTT
TRBV5-5	TRBJ1-2	-	-	CASSYYEGRYGYTF	TGTGCCAGCAGCTATTATGAAGGGAGATATGGCTACACCTTC
TRBV30	TRBJ2-7	-	-	CAWNPPGRGATYEQYF	TGTGCCTGGAACCCTCCGGGTAGGGGGGCCACCTACGAGCAGTACTTC
TRBV19	TRBJ2-3	-	-	CASSITNTQYF	TGTGCCAGTAGTATTACAAATACGCAGTATTTT
TRBV10-3	TRBJ2-6	-	-	CAISPTGGGDSGANVLTF	TGTGCCATCAGCCCGACAGGAGGGGGGGACTCTGGGGCCAACGTCCTGACTTTC
TRBV14	TRBJ2-6	-	-	CASSRFGSGANVLTF	TGTGCCAGCAGCCGATTTGGCTCTGGGGCCAACGTCCTGACTTTC
TRBV25-1	TRBJ1-2	-	TRBD1	CASSESRTGLEYGYTF	TGTGCCAGCAGTGAATCTCGGACAGGGTTGGAGTATGGCTACACCTTC